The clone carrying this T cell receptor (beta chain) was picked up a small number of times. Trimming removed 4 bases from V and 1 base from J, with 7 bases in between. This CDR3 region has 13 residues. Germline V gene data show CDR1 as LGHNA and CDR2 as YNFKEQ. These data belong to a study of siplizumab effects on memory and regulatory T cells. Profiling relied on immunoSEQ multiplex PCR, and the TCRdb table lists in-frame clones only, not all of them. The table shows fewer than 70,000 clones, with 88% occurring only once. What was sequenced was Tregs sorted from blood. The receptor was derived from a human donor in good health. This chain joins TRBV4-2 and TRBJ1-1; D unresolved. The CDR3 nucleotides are TGTGCCAGCAGCCTACAGAAGAACACTGAAGCTTTCTTT. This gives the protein CASSLQKNTEAFF.